This T cell receptor beta chain emerged from a study of T cells in Graves' hyperthyroidism and ophthalmopathy. V was pared by 4 bases and J by 0 bases, with 14 bases between. This CDR3 spans 17 amino acids. Germline CDR1 and CDR2: SGDLS and YYNGEE. There were TCR beta CDR3 regions amplified from RNA transcripts. The HTBI set primed first-round TCR CDR3 RT-PCR. TCRdb reanalysed the multiplex PCR reads using MiXCR and keeps one entry per CDR3 protein. The sample yields around 700,000 distinct CDR3 sequences, 30% to 40% seen once. Uncontrolled infection, other autoimmune disease, pregnancy or lactation disqualified patients from enrolment. Thyroid ultrasound and orbital computed tomography, with clinical symptoms and serum thyroxine and TRAb, informed diagnoses. Study-wide points: Before onset, by a median of approximately 6.8 months, the model predicted ophthalmopathy. Most expanded thyroid clonotypes above 0.001 recurred in blood.

In its sample, this clonotype was seen a few times. Its antigen remains unidentified. The V gene is TRBV9, the J gene TRBJ2-6; TRBD1 might be the D (6 bases). The sample consisted of blood. This receptor was taken from a woman aged 40 to 50 with Graves' hyperthyroidism. This CDR3 is CASSPRQVGSGANVLTF. CDR3 nucleotides: TGTGCCAGCAGCCCTAGACAGGTCGGCTCTGGGGCCAACGTCCTGACTTTC.